The rows below give T cell receptor beta chains drawn from one sample of a study of OX40 agonist ivuxolimab in advanced cancers. Clones were read by immunoSEQ multiplex PCR, and TCRdb kept only the in-frame ones, dropping some. Of 58,000 or so clones listed, about 88% are singletons. Sequenced here: CD4+ or CD8+ T cells sorted from blood, sampled in a trial of the OX40 agonist ivuxolimab. These receptors were taken from an adult with an advanced solid tumor such as melanoma, head and neck, liver or kidney cancer. Each CDR3 is given with its conserved first and last residue. The D gene is left open where the match is weak. Not every row has a clone size; where given, it reads once, few, many or a size class.

d_gene: TRBD2; j_gene: TRBJ2-1; v_gene: TRBV6-6; abundance: .; CDR3aa: CASTATSMHEQFF; CDR3nt: TGTGCCAGCACCGCGACTAGCATGCATGAGCAGTTCTTC
d_gene: .; j_gene: TRBJ2-7; v_gene: TRBV4-1; abundance: .; CDR3aa: CASSQVGGVLHEQYF; CDR3nt: TGCGCCAGCAGCCAAGTGGGAGGAGTTCTCCACGAGCAGTACTTC
d_gene: TRBD2; j_gene: TRBJ2-3; v_gene: TRBV7-2; abundance: .; CDR3aa: CASSPSAGQGTDTQYF; CDR3nt: TGTGCCAGCAGCCCGTCAGCGGGGCAAGGGACAGATACGCAGTATTTT
d_gene: TRBD1; j_gene: TRBJ2-5; v_gene: TRBV5-4; abundance: .; CDR3aa: CASSWDSTETQYF; CDR3nt: TGTGCCAGCAGTTGGGACAGCACGGAGACCCAGTACTTC
d_gene: .; j_gene: TRBJ2-2; v_gene: TRBV4-1; abundance: .; CDR3aa: CASSQSKTTNTGELFF; CDR3nt: TGCGCCAGCAGCCAATCTAAGACAACGAACACCGGGGAGCTGTTTTTT
d_gene: .; j_gene: TRBJ2-5; v_gene: TRBV9; abundance: .; CDR3aa: CASSVGGGDETQYF; CDR3nt: TGTGCCAGCAGCGTGGGTGGGGGCGACGAGACCCAGTACTTC
d_gene: TRBD2; j_gene: TRBJ2-7; v_gene: TRBV25-1; abundance: .; CDR3aa: CASGMGGAYEQYF; CDR3nt: TGTGCCAGTGGGATGGGGGGGGCCTACGAGCAGTACTTC
d_gene: .; j_gene: TRBJ1-1; v_gene: TRBV6-5; abundance: .; CDR3aa: CASTLTADYTEAFF; CDR3nt: TGTGCCAGCACTTTGACAGCAGATTACACTGAAGCTTTCTTT
d_gene: TRBD1; j_gene: TRBJ2-3; v_gene: TRBV13; abundance: .; CDR3aa: CASSFGTGLTDTQYF; CDR3nt: TGTGCCAGCAGCTTCGGGACAGGGCTCACAGATACGCAGTATTTT
d_gene: TRBD1; j_gene: TRBJ2-4; v_gene: TRBV9; abundance: .; CDR3aa: CASSTTGVDIQYF; CDR3nt: TGTGCCAGCAGTACAACAGGGGTTGACATTCAGTACTTC
d_gene: .; j_gene: TRBJ2-1; v_gene: TRBV4-2; abundance: .; CDR3aa: CASSQAESVEQFF; CDR3nt: TGTGCCAGCAGCCAAGCCGAGTCGGTTGAGCAGTTCTTC
d_gene: .; j_gene: TRBJ1-1; v_gene: TRBV5-4; abundance: .; CDR3aa: CASSAVAGLTEAFF; CDR3nt: TGTGCCAGCAGTGCTGTGGCAGGGCTTACTGAAGCTTTCTTT
d_gene: TRBD1; j_gene: TRBJ2-5; v_gene: TRBV4-1; abundance: .; CDR3aa: CASSQDGDSRQETQYF; CDR3nt: TGCGCCAGCAGCCAAGATGGGGACAGCCGCCAAGAGACCCAGTACTTC
d_gene: .; j_gene: TRBJ1-5; v_gene: TRBV4-1; abundance: .; CDR3aa: CASSQVSNSNQPQHF; CDR3nt: TGCGCCAGCAGCCAAGTCTCCAATAGCAATCAGCCCCAGCATTTT
d_gene: .; j_gene: TRBJ1-4; v_gene: TRBV6-5; abundance: .; CDR3aa: CASSLTPGAANEKLFF; CDR3nt: TGTGCCAGCAGTTTAACTCCAGGGGCGGCTAATGAAAAACTGTTTTTT
d_gene: .; j_gene: TRBJ2-7; v_gene: TRBV5-6; abundance: .; CDR3aa: CASSWEGYYEQYF; CDR3nt: TGTGCCAGCAGCTGGGAAGGATACTACGAGCAGTACTTC
d_gene: .; j_gene: TRBJ2-7; v_gene: TRBV7-8; abundance: medium-sized; CDR3aa: CASSLDGLGSWSSEQYF; CDR3nt: TGTGCCAGCAGCTTAGATGGTTTAGGGTCGTGGAGTAGCGAGCAGTACTTC
d_gene: .; j_gene: TRBJ2-1; v_gene: TRBV29-1; abundance: .; CDR3aa: CTAPQGVYNEQFF; CDR3nt: TGCACGGCCCCACAGGGCGTTTACAATGAGCAGTTCTTC
d_gene: TRBD2; j_gene: TRBJ2-3; v_gene: TRBV7-6; abundance: .; CDR3aa: CASSGGLAPDTQYF; CDR3nt: TGTGCCAGCAGTGGGGGACTAGCGCCAGATACGCAGTATTTT
d_gene: .; j_gene: TRBJ1-1; v_gene: TRBV19; abundance: .; CDR3aa: CASSTASNTEAFF; CDR3nt: TGTGCCAGTAGCACAGCCTCGAACACTGAAGCTTTCTTT
d_gene: TRBD2; j_gene: TRBJ2-2; v_gene: TRBV9; abundance: .; CDR3aa: CASSGPRLAGTLPGELFF; CDR3nt: TGTGCCAGCAGCGGACCAAGACTAGCGGGAACCCTACCGGGGGAGCTGTTTTTT
d_gene: .; j_gene: TRBJ1-5; v_gene: TRBV27; abundance: .; CDR3aa: CASSLVGGVYQPQHF; CDR3nt: TGTGCCAGCAGTTTAGTTGGGGGGGTTTATCAGCCCCAGCATTTT
d_gene: .; j_gene: TRBJ1-2; v_gene: TRBV20-1; abundance: .; CDR3aa: CSASPADGYTF; CDR3nt: TGCAGTGCTAGCCCCGCCGATGGCTACACCTTC
d_gene: .; j_gene: TRBJ1-2; v_gene: TRBV7-2; abundance: .; CDR3aa: CASSTRDTDRNYGYTF; CDR3nt: TGTGCCAGCAGCACTCGCGATACCGACAGGAACTATGGCTACACCTTC
d_gene: .; j_gene: TRBJ2-1; v_gene: TRBV29-1; abundance: .; CDR3aa: CSVPLMSEQFF; CDR3nt: TGCAGCGTTCCCCTAATGAGTGAGCAGTTCTTC
d_gene: .; j_gene: TRBJ1-2; v_gene: TRBV13; abundance: .; CDR3aa: CASSFGGRGLFYGYTF; CDR3nt: TGTGCCAGCAGCTTCGGGGGCAGGGGATTATTCTATGGCTACACCTTC
d_gene: .; j_gene: TRBJ2-7; v_gene: TRBV5-4; abundance: .; CDR3aa: CASSLALQGYEQYF; CDR3nt: TGTGCCAGCAGCTTGGCTCTCCAGGGGTACGAGCAGTACTTC
d_gene: .; j_gene: TRBJ2-3; v_gene: TRBV27; abundance: .; CDR3aa: CASSLGDTQYF; CDR3nt: TGTGCCAGCAGTTTAGGTGATACGCAGTATTTT
d_gene: .; j_gene: TRBJ2-7; v_gene: TRBV27; abundance: .; CDR3aa: CASSQGSSYEQYF; CDR3nt: TGTGCCAGCAGTCAGGGGAGCTCCTACGAGCAGTACTTC
d_gene: TRBD1; j_gene: TRBJ1-3; v_gene: TRBV7-9; abundance: .; CDR3aa: CASSWVQGDTIYF; CDR3nt: TGTGCCAGCAGCTGGGTACAGGGGGACACCATATATTTT
d_gene: .; j_gene: TRBJ2-7; v_gene: TRBV11-2; abundance: .; CDR3aa: CASSLGLGFGYEQYF; CDR3nt: TGTGCCAGCAGCTTAGGATTAGGGTTTGGATACGAGCAGTACTTC
d_gene: .; j_gene: TRBJ2-7; v_gene: TRBV9; abundance: .; CDR3aa: CASSAPRGSSNYEQYF; CDR3nt: TGTGCCAGCAGCGCCCCCCGGGGAAGCTCAAACTACGAGCAGTACTTC
d_gene: TRBD1; j_gene: TRBJ1-5; v_gene: TRBV2; abundance: .; CDR3aa: CASREGQLNQPQHF; CDR3nt: TGTGCCAGCAGAGAGGGACAGTTAAATCAGCCCCAGCATTTT
d_gene: .; j_gene: TRBJ1-5; v_gene: TRBV5-1; abundance: .; CDR3aa: CASSLLIQENSNQPQHF; CDR3nt: TGCGCCAGCAGCCTACTAATACAGGAAAATAGCAATCAGCCCCAGCATTTT
d_gene: TRBD2; j_gene: TRBJ2-3; v_gene: TRBV7-6; abundance: .; CDR3aa: CASSDASGGADTQYF; CDR3nt: TGTGCCAGCAGCGACGCTAGCGGGGGGGCAGATACGCAGTATTTT
d_gene: TRBD2; j_gene: TRBJ2-3; v_gene: TRBV27; abundance: .; CDR3aa: CASSLYFAGGLTDTQYF; CDR3nt: TGTGCCAGCAGTTTATATTTCGCGGGGGGTCTCACAGATACGCAGTATTTT
d_gene: .; j_gene: TRBJ2-7; v_gene: TRBV29-1; abundance: .; CDR3aa: CSVELGGNYEQYF; CDR3nt: TGCAGCGTTGAATTAGGGGGGAACTACGAGCAGTACTTC
d_gene: TRBD1; j_gene: TRBJ1-2; v_gene: TRBV13; abundance: .; CDR3aa: CASSLGLGQGILHYGYTF; CDR3nt: TGTGCCAGCAGCTTAGGCCTGGGACAGGGGATCCTCCACTATGGCTACACCTTC
d_gene: .; j_gene: TRBJ1-1; v_gene: TRBV5-1; abundance: .; CDR3aa: CASSPPAADTEAFF; CDR3nt: TGCGCCAGCAGCCCGCCGGCGGCTGACACTGAAGCTTTCTTT
d_gene: TRBD1; j_gene: TRBJ1-1; v_gene: TRBV27; abundance: once; CDR3aa: CASSLTGANEAFF; CDR3nt: TGTGCCAGCAGTTTAACAGGGGCAAATGAAGCTTTCTTT
d_gene: TRBD1; j_gene: TRBJ1-2; v_gene: TRBV6-4; abundance: .; CDR3aa: CASRNPGGGYTF; CDR3nt: TGTGCCAGCAGGAACCCAGGGGGAGGCTACACCTTC
d_gene: .; j_gene: TRBJ2-5; v_gene: TRBV21-1; abundance: .; CDR3aa: CASSRGTSGRETQYF; CDR3nt: TGTGCCAGCAGCAGGGGGACTAGCGGCAGGGAGACCCAGTACTTC
d_gene: TRBD2; j_gene: TRBJ2-1; v_gene: TRBV6-5; abundance: .; CDR3aa: CASSYSLAGASEQFF; CDR3nt: TGTGCCAGCAGTTACAGTCTAGCGGGGGCAAGTGAGCAGTTCTTC
d_gene: TRBD1; j_gene: TRBJ1-2; v_gene: TRBV29-1; abundance: .; CDR3aa: CSAPGQGIRGYTF; CDR3nt: TGCAGCGCTCCGGGACAGGGGATTCGTGGCTACACCTTC
d_gene: .; j_gene: TRBJ2-1; v_gene: TRBV2; abundance: .; CDR3aa: CASSEALLTSRRNEQFF; CDR3nt: TGTGCCAGCAGTGAAGCGCTTCTGACGTCTCGTAGGAATGAGCAGTTCTTC
d_gene: .; j_gene: TRBJ2-3; v_gene: TRBV29-1; abundance: .; CDR3aa: CSVGSGSSTDTQYF; CDR3nt: TGCAGCGTTGGATCAGGGTCCAGCACAGATACGCAGTATTTT
d_gene: .; j_gene: TRBJ1-2; v_gene: TRBV6-6; abundance: .; CDR3aa: CASSSTPDVWYGYTF; CDR3nt: TGTGCCAGCAGTTCAACACCCGATGTTTGGTATGGCTACACCTTC
d_gene: TRBD1; j_gene: TRBJ2-7; v_gene: TRBV30; abundance: .; CDR3aa: CAWSVDRAYEQYF; CDR3nt: TGTGCCTGGAGTGTCGACAGGGCCTACGAGCAGTACTTC
d_gene: .; j_gene: TRBJ1-1; v_gene: TRBV7-9; abundance: few; CDR3aa: CASSPGWGANTEAFF; CDR3nt: TGTGCCAGCAGCCCCGGGTGGGGGGCGAACACTGAAGCTTTCTTT
d_gene: .; j_gene: TRBJ2-1; v_gene: TRBV27; abundance: .; CDR3aa: CASSLTGINEQFF; CDR3nt: TGTGCCAGCAGTTTGACCGGCATCAATGAGCAGTTCTTC
d_gene: .; j_gene: TRBJ1-1; v_gene: TRBV6-1; abundance: few; CDR3aa: CATLGGLVTEAFF; CDR3nt: TGTGCCACCTTGGGGGGGTTGGTCACTGAAGCTTTCTTT
d_gene: .; j_gene: TRBJ2-3; v_gene: TRBV5-1; abundance: .; CDR3aa: CASSLETAHSTDTQYF; CDR3nt: TGCGCCAGCAGCTTGGAGACAGCGCATAGCACAGATACGCAGTATTTT
d_gene: .; j_gene: TRBJ2-7; v_gene: TRBV7-9; abundance: .; CDR3aa: CASSQRSGGGRHEQYF; CDR3nt: TGTGCCAGCAGCCAGCGTTCGGGCGGAGGGAGGCACGAGCAGTACTTC
d_gene: TRBD1; j_gene: TRBJ2-3; v_gene: TRBV7-3; abundance: .; CDR3aa: CASSLRPGQGVTDTQYF; CDR3nt: TGTGCCAGCAGCTTAAGGCCGGGACAGGGGGTCACAGATACGCAGTATTTT
d_gene: .; j_gene: TRBJ1-2; v_gene: TRBV18; abundance: few; CDR3aa: CASSPTDEVTGYTF; CDR3nt: TGTGCCAGCTCACCAACAGACGAGGTTACTGGCTACACCTTC